This TCR beta chain was sequenced in a study of blood T cell repertoires in COVID-19. At the level of the study: Acute and convalescent COVID-19 samples came from the United States, Italy and Spain. The cDNA or gDNA used as material had been derived from T cells, B-cell-depleted T cells, or PBMCs.

This clone was seen a single time. Per the original data handling: Amplifying reference gene primers gave estimates of nucleated cell counts. Some clones are missing from TCRdb's copy, which holds only in-frame ones; the method was immunoSEQ multiplex PCR. The V and J calls and clone size are taken from that table; D and trimming were inferred from the DNA. The sample comprises around 220,000 clones, 70% to 85% of which are singletons, and 4.5% to 5% rests with the top ten. Germline trimming cut 4 bases from V and 1 base from J; bases unmatched to any gene: 6. The CDR3 is 15 residues long. From germline, CDR1 is LGHNA and CDR2 YNFKEQ.

This rearrangement joins TRBV4-2 to TRBJ2-5, with 7 bases matching TRBD2. The specimen sequenced was peripheral blood. The origin of this receptor is a woman aged 80 or over with active or convalescent COVID-19. The CDR3 reads CASSLNSGSQETQYF. The CDR3, as DNA: TGTGCCAGCAGCCTAAATAGCGGGTCCCAAGAGACCCAGTACTTC.